The count of the clone carrying this T cell receptor (beta chain) is one. Its antigen is not known. Both 60 Vbeta primers and 13 Jbeta primers went into the PCR. The protocol was immunoSEQ multiplex PCR, while the TCRdb copy is restricted to in-frame clones and leaves out a portion. The profile shows 180,000 or so clones, roughly 79% of them singletons. V was pared by 2 bases and J by 8 bases, with 9 bases between. CDR3 length: 12 amino acids. Germline lookup yields CDR1 KGHSH and CDR2 LQKENI. This sample is drawn from a study of cytomegalovirus exposure and HLA in healthy donors. Study results and limitations: Later analysis suggested links between common viral pathogens and several top significant clusters. Within an earlier analysis, most TCR beta V segments proved productive either about 90% or about 30% of the time. A later analysis linked a missense DCLRE1C variant to TCR beta V- and J-gene trimming. An analysis was carried out later, and it reportedly showed fewer N-insertions in an Asian-associated ancestry cluster than the approximately 610-donor mean.

The rearrangement joins TRBV18 to TRBJ2-5, with D unresolved. The receptor was derived from a woman in her 30s in good health and CMV-seropositive. Sequencing was done on a sample of PBMCs. The CDR3 bases are TGTGCCAGCTCACCAGAGGCGGCCACCCAGTACTTC. This translates into CASSPEAATQYF.